A selection of T cell receptor beta chains follows, all from one sample in a study of OX40 agonist ivuxolimab in advanced cancers. Libraries were prepared by immunoSEQ multiplex PCR; TCRdb keeps only in-frame clonotypes and omits some of them. The sample lists some 75,000 clones, 70% to 90% occurring once. Specimen: CD4+ or CD8+ T cells sorted from blood, collected in a trial of the OX40 agonist ivuxolimab. These TCRs come from an adult with an advanced solid tumor such as melanoma, head and neck, liver or kidney cancer. The CDR3 runs from the conserved cysteine through the conserved F or W. The D gene is left open where the match is weak. Clone sizes are given selectively: once, few, many, or a class where the clone is expanded.

CDR3: CASTSEETYNEQFF; DNA: TGTGCCAGCACTTCGGAGGAAACCTACAATGAGCAGTTCTTC; D: -; V: TRBV2; J: TRBJ2-1; size: -
CDR3: CASSRGRNQPQHF; DNA: TGTGCCAGCAGCCGGGGGAGGAATCAGCCCCAGCATTTT; D: -; V: TRBV11-2; J: TRBJ1-5; size: -
CDR3: CASSDFQGYYGYTF; DNA: TGTGCCAGCAGTGATTTTCAGGGGTACTATGGCTACACCTTC; D: -; V: TRBV2; J: TRBJ1-2; size: once
CDR3: CSADEGTQYF; DNA: TGCAGTGCTGACGAAGGGACCCAGTACTTC; D: -; V: TRBV20-1; J: TRBJ2-5; size: -
CDR3: CASSLRGGENIQYF; DNA: TGCGCCAGCAGCTTGAGGGGTGGTGAAAACATTCAGTACTTC; D: -; V: TRBV5-1; J: TRBJ2-4; size: -
CDR3: CASSVGGGGYQPQHF; DNA: TGTGCCAGCAGCGTAGGAGGGGGGGGGTATCAGCCCCAGCATTTT; D: -; V: TRBV9; J: TRBJ1-5; size: -
CDR3: CASSLTTGLTSEQYF; DNA: TGTGCCAGCAGCTTAACCACAGGGTTAACTAGTGAGCAGTACTTC; D: -; V: TRBV7-6; J: TRBJ2-7; size: once
CDR3: CASSFRPGASYEQYF; DNA: TGTGCCAGCAGCTTTCGTCCCGGGGCTTCCTACGAGCAGTACTTC; D: -; V: TRBV11-3; J: TRBJ2-7; size: -
CDR3: CASSLVPGDYNEQFF; DNA: TGTGCCAGCAGCTTAGTCCCGGGGGACTACAATGAGCAGTTCTTC; D: -; V: TRBV11-2; J: TRBJ2-1; size: -
CDR3: CASRVAGSLIDYGYTF; DNA: TGTGCCAGCAGAGTAGCAGGGAGCCTTATAGACTATGGCTACACCTTC; D: -; V: TRBV27; J: TRBJ1-2; size: medium-sized
CDR3: CAWTSPNNGYTF; DNA: TGTGCCTGGACATCTCCAAATAATGGCTACACCTTC; D: -; V: TRBV30; J: TRBJ1-2; size: -
CDR3: CSAVTGIAAFF; DNA: TGCAGTGCCGTTACAGGAATTGCGGCTTTCTTT; D: -; V: TRBV20-1; J: TRBJ1-1; size: -
CDR3: CASSPTVNTEAFF; DNA: TGTGCCAGCTCACCAACCGTGAACACTGAAGCTTTCTTT; D: -; V: TRBV18; J: TRBJ1-1; size: -
CDR3: CASTLWAGSYEQYF; DNA: TGTGCCAGCACCCTTTGGGCAGGCTCCTACGAGCAGTACTTC; D: -; V: TRBV6-6; J: TRBJ2-7; size: -
CDR3: CATSSYGGGNQPQHF; DNA: TGTGCCACCAGCTCTTACGGAGGGGGGAATCAGCCCCAGCATTTT; D: -; V: TRBV15; J: TRBJ1-5; size: -
CDR3: CASSIRPTYEQYF; DNA: TGTGCCAGTAGTATCCGGCCTACCTACGAGCAGTACTTC; D: -; V: TRBV19; J: TRBJ2-7; size: -
CDR3: CASSLTLNSPLHF; DNA: TGTGCCAGCAGCTTGACTTTGAATTCACCCCTCCACTTT; D: -; V: TRBV11-3; J: TRBJ1-6; size: -